The T cell receptor beta chain described here comes from a study of cytomegalovirus exposure and HLA in healthy donors. Study-level information: A data release that came early held around 85 million unique TCRs from HLA-typed donors.

The CDR3 contains 14 residues. The V and J ends lost 7 bases and 5 bases respectively, with 18 bases between them. CDR1 is LNHDA, CDR2 SQIVND, per germline (reference sequence). Study findings and constraints: As immune exposure information, only CMV serostatus was available.

The PCR made use of 60 Vbeta and 13 Jbeta primers. As originally analysed: Unique TCR beta chains totaled some 78 million in a later count, with around 10 million of them shared. TCRdb's copy holds only in-frame clones and misses some; the assay was immunoSEQ multiplex PCR. The DNA gave D and trimming, while V, J and clone size come from that table. The ten most abundant clones cover roughly a quarter of a sample with around 52,000 clones. Turning to this clone: The antigen is undetermined.

This chain connects TRBV19 to TRBJ2-7, with TRBD2 as a possible D gene (5 bases). The specimen was PBMCs. This sequence was found in a man aged 35 to 55 in good health and CMV-seropositive. The CDR3 sequence: CASTPGWGANEQYF. DNA for the CDR3: TGTGCCAGTACCCCCGGCTGGGGAGCCAACGAGCAGTACTTC. The full variable domain, completed using reference TRBV19 and TRBJ2-7, is DGGITQSPKYLFRKEGQNVTLSCEQNLNHDAMYWYRQDPGQGLRLIYYSQIVNDFQKGDIAEGYSVSREKKESFPLTVTSAQKNPTAFYLCASTPGWGANEQYFGPGTRLTVT.